This TCR beta chain was profiled in a study of T cells after posttransplantation cyclophosphamide. Treatment was busulfan-fludarabine conditioning, a marrow graft, and cyclophosphamide on days +3 and +4. The method was immunoSEQ multiplex PCR; TCRdb's version includes in-frame clones alone and lacks a portion of them. In the table there are roughly 19,000 clones, about nine tenths of which are singletons. General study findings and limits: Recipient CMV seropositivity and CMV reactivation strongly tracked TRB clonality. Skin or GI-infiltrating T cells shared few TRB sequences with blood.

The V and J ends lost 5 bases and 2 bases, in that order; junction bases with no gene match: 11. Germline V gene lookup returns CDR1 MDHEN and CDR2 SYDVKM. This CDR3 is built from 17 residues. Comments on this clone: The target antigen is unknown.

The chain employs TRBV28 and TRBJ2-3, with TRBD2 matching 9 bases. The sequence derives from a female patient aged 40 to 50 who received an allogeneic stem cell transplant from a related donor, was CMV-positive, and had no GVHD. Certain T cells may be donor cells from the graft. The sequenced sample was PBMCs, obtained after allogeneic stem cell transplant with posttransplant cyclophosphamide. The CDR3 here is CASSPFLLAGFTDTQYF. CDR3 in DNA: TGTGCCAGCAGTCCCTTCCTCCTAGCGGGATTCACAGATACGCAGTATTTT.